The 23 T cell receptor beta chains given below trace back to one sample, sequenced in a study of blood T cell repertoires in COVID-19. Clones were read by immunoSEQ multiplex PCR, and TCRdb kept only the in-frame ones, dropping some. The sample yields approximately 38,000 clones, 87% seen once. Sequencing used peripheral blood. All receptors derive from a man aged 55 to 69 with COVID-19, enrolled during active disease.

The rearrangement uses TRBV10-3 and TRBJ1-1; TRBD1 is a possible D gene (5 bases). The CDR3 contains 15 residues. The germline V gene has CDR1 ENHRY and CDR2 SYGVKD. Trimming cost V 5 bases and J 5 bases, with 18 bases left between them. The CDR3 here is CAISLDSGGRTEAFF. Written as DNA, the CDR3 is TGTGCCATCAGTTTAGATTCGGGGGGAAGGACTGAAGCTTTCTTT.

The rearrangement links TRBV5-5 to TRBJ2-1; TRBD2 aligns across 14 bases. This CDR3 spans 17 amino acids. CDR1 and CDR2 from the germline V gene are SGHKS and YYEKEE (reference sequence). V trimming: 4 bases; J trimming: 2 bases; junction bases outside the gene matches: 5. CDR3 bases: TGTGCCAGCAGCACCGGACTAGCGGGAGGCACCTACAATGAGCAGTTCTTC. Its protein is CASSTGLAGGTYNEQFF.

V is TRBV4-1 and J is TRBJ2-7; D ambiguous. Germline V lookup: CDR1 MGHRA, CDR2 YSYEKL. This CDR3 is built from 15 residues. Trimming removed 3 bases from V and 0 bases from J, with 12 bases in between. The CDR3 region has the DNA TGCGCCAGCAGCCAGGCTTGGCAGAACTCCTACGAGCAGTACTTC. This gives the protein CASSQAWQNSYEQYF.

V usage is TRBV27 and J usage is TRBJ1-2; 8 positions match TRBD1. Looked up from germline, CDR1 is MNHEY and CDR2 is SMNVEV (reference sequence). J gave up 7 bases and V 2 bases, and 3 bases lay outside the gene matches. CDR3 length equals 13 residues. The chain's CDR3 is CASSLPDRVGYTF. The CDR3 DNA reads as TGTGCCAGCAGTTTACCGGACAGGGTTGGCTACACCTTC.

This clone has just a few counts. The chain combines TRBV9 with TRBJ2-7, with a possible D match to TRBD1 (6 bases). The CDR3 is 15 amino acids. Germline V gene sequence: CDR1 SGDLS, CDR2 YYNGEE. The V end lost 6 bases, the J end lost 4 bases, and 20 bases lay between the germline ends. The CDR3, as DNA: TGTGCCAGCACAAAGGGAGACAGGATATCGTACGAGCAGTACTTC. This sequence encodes CASTKGDRISYEQYF.

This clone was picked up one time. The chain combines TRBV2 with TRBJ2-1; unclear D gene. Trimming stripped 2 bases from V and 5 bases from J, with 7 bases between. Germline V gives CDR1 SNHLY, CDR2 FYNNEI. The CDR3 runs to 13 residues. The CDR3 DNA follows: TGTGCCAGCAGTGAATTAGCCCACAATGAGCAGTTCTTC. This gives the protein CASSELAHNEQFF. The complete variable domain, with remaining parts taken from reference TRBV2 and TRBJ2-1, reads EPEVTQTPSHQVTQMGQEVILRCVPISNHLYFYWYRQILGQKVEFLVSFYNNEISEKSEIFDDQFSVERPDGSNFTLKIRSTKLEDSAMYFCASSELAHNEQFFGPGTRLTVL.

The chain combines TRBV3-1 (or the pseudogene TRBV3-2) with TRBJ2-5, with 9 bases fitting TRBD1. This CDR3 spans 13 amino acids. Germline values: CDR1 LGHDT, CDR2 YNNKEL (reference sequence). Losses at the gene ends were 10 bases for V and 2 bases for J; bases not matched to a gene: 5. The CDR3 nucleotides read TGTGCCACCGGGGACAGGGCGCAAGAGACCCAGTACTTC. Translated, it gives CATGDRAQETQYF.

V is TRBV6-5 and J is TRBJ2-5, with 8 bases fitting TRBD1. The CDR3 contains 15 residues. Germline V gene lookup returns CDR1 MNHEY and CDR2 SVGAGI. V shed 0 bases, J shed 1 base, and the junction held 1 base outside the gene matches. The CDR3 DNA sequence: TGTGCCAGCAGTTACTCCGGACAGGGCCAAGAGACCCAGTACTTC. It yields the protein CASSYSGQGQETQYF.

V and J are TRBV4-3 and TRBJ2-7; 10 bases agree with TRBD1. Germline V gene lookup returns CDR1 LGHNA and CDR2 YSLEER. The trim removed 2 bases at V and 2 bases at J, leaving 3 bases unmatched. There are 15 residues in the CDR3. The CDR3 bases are TGCGCCAGCAGCCAATCCGGGACAGGGGCCTACGAGCAGTACTTC. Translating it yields CASSQSGTGAYEQYF.

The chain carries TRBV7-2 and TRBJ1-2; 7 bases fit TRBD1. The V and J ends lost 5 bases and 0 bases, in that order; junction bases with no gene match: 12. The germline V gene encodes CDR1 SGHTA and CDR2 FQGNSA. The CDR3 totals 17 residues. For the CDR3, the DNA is TGTGCCAGCAGCCGTGGGGCAGGGGGAGGAACTAACTATGGCTACACCTTC. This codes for CASSRGAGGGTNYGYTF.

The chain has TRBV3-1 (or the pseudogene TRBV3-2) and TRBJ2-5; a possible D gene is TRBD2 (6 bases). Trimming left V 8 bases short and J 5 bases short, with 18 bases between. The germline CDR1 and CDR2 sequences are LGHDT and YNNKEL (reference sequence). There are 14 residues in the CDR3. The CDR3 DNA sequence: TGTGCCAGCGCTGAATGGGGGGTCGAGGAGACCCAGTACTTC. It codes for CASAEWGVEETQYF.

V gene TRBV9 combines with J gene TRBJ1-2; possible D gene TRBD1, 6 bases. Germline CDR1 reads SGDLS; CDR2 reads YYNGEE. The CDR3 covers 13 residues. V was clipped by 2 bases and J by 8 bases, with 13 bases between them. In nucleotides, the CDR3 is TGTGCCAGCAGCGTCCAATTACAGGGAGGCTACACCTTC. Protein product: CASSVQLQGGYTF.

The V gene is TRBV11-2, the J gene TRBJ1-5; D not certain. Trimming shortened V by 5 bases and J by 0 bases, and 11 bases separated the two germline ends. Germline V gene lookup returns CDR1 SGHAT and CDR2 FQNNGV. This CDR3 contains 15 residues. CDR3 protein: CASSLTYFSNQPQHF. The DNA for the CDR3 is TGTGCCAGCAGCCTCACTTACTTTAGCAATCAGCCCCAGCATTTT.

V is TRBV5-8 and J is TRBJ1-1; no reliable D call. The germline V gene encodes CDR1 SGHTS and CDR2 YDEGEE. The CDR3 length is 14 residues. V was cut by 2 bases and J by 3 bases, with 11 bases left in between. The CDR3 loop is CASSLSGYDTEAFF. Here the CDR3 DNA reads TGTGCCAGCAGCTTATCGGGATACGACACTGAAGCTTTCTTT.

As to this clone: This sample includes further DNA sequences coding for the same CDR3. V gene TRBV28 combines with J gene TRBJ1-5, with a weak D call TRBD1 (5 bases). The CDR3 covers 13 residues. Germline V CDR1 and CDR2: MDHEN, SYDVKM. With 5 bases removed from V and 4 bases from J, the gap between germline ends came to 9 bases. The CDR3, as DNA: TGTGCCAGCAGTCCGGGGGGGAATCAGCCCCAGCATTTT. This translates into CASSPGGNQPQHF. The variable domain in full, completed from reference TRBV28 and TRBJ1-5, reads DVKVTQSSRYLVKRTGEKVFLECVQDMDHENMFWYRQDPGLGLRLIYFSYDVKMKEKGDIPEGYSVSREKKERFSLILESASTNQTSMYLCASSPGGNQPQHFGDGTRLSIL.

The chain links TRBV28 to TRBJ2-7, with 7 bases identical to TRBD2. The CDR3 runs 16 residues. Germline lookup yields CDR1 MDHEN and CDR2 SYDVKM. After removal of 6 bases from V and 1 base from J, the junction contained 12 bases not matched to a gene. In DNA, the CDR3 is TGTGCCAGCAGCCCTGGGGGGGGTGACAGTTCCTACGAGCAGTACTTC. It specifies CASSPGGGDSSYEQYF.

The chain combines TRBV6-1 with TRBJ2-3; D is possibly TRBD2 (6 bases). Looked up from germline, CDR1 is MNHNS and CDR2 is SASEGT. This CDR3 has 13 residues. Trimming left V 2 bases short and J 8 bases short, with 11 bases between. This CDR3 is CASSEFLRGTQYF. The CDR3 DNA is TGTGCCAGCAGTGAATTCCTGCGGGGTACGCAGTATTTT.

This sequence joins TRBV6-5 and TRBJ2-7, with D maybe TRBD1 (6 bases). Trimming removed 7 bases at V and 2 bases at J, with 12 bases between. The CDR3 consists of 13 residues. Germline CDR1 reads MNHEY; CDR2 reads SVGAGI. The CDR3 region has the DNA TGTGCCAGCACGCCGGGACAACCCTACGAGCAGTACTTC. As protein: CASTPGQPYEQYF.

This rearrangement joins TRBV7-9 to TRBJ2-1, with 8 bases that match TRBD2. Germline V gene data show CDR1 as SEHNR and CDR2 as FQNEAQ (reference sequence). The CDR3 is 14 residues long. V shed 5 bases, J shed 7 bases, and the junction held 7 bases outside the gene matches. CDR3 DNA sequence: TGTGCCAGCAGCCGAGGACTAGCCCAAAATGAGCAGTTCTTC. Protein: CASSRGLAQNEQFF.

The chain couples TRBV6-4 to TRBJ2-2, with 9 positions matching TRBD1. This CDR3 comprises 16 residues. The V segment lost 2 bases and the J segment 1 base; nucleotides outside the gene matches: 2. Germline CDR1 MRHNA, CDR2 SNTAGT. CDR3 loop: CASSDEGQGNTGELFF. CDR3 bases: TGTGCCAGCAGTGACGAGGGACAGGGGAACACCGGGGAGCTGTTTTTT.

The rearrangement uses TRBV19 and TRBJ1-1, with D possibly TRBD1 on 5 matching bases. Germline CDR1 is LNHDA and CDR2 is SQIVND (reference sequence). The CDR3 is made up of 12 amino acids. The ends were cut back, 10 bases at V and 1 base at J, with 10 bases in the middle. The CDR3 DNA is TGTGCCACCCTGGACAAGAACACTGAAGCTTTCTTT. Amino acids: CATLDKNTEAFF.

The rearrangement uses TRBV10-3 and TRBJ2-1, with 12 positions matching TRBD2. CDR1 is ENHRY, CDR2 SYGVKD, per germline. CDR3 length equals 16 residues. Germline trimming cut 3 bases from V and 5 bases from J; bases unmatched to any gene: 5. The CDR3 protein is CAISEATSGGHNEQFF. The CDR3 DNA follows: TGTGCCATCAGTGAAGCGACTAGCGGGGGCCACAATGAGCAGTTCTTC.

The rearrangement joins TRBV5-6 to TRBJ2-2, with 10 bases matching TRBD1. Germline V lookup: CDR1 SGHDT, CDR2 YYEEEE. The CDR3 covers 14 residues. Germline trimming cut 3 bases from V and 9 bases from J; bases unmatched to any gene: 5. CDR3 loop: CASSWGQGTRELFF. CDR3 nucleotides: TGTGCCAGCAGCTGGGGACAGGGGACCCGGGAGCTGTTTTTT.